These 17 T cell receptor beta chains were all obtained from the same sample, sequenced in a study of graft-versus-host responses after intestinal transplantation. Sequenced by immunoSEQ multiplex PCR; TCRdb stores in-frame clones only, minus some. The sample consists of under 45,000 clones, roughly 94% of them appearing once. No antigens are known for them. The sequenced sample was unstimulated CD4+ T cells sorted from spleen or lymph node cells, obtained before transplant. All receptors derive from a human donor who was the organ donor for an intestinal transplant.

This chain joins TRBV5-6 and TRBJ2-3; 9 positions agree with TRBD1. The CDR3 spans 14 residues. From germline, CDR1 is SGHDT and CDR2 YYEEEE. V shed 4 bases and J 2 bases; nucleotides not matched to a gene: 2. The CDR3 is CASSQQGATDTQYF. DNA of the CDR3: TGTGCCAGCAGCCAACAGGGGGCCACAGATACGCAGTATTTT.

This clone came up once. J is TRBJ1-3 and V is TRBV29-1; 9 positions agree with TRBD1. The CDR3 contains 17 residues. The germline gives CDR1 SQVTM, CDR2 ANQGSEA. J was trimmed by 0 bases and V by 0 bases; bases with no gene match: 6. In DNA form, the CDR3 reads TGCAGCGTTGAAGATGGGGGACAGGGAAGCTCTGGAAACACCATATATTTT. Protein: CSVEDGGQGSSGNTIYF. The whole variable domain, remainder taken from reference TRBV29-1 and TRBJ1-3, is SAVISQKPSRDICQRGTSLTIQCQVDSQVTMMFWYRQQPGQSLTLIATANQGSEATYESGFVIDKFPISRPNLTFSTLTVSNMSPEDSSIYLCSVEDGGQGSSGNTIYFGEGSWLTVV.

The CDR3 sequence is CASSFGTGVSGYEQYF. CDR3 DNA sequence: TGTGCCAGCAGCTTTGGAACGGGAGTTTCGGGTTACGAGCAGTACTTC. This rearrangement joins TRBV7-2 to TRBJ2-7, with D possibly matching TRBD2 (6 bases). The CDR3 totals 16 residues. V was clipped by 3 bases and J by 4 bases, with 19 bases between them. CDR1 and CDR2 from the germline V gene are SGHTA and FQGNSA.

This clone was detected once. The rearrangement uses TRBV19 and TRBJ1-5; no clear D. V lost 5 bases and J lost 0, with 2 bases in between. Germline V gene data show CDR1 as LNHDA and CDR2 as SQIVND (reference sequence). The CDR3 runs 12 residues. The chain's CDR3 is CASSFSNQPQHF. CDR3 nucleotide sequence: TGTGCCAGTAGTTTTAGCAATCAGCCCCAGCATTTT.

The chain carries TRBV30 and TRBJ1-4; 7 positions agree with TRBD1. The ends lost 6 bases at V and 4 bases at J; junction bases unmatched: 11. CDR1 and CDR2 (germline): GTSNPN, SVGIG (reference sequence). This CDR3 spans 15 amino acids. The CDR3 bases are TGTGCCTGTTTGACAGGGTTCGGAGATAATGAAAAACTGTTTTTT. Amino acids: CACLTGFGDNEKLFF.

V is TRBV6-5 and J is TRBJ1-6; 8 bases map to TRBD1. Germline V gene lookup returns CDR1 MNHEY and CDR2 SVGAGI. This CDR3 is 15 amino acids long. J gave up 13 bases and V 2 bases, and 10 bases lay outside the gene matches. The CDR3: CASSYTTDRVYPLHF. The CDR3 nucleotides read TGTGCCAGCAGTTACACCACGGACAGGGTTTATCCCCTCCACTTT.

The chain links TRBV5-1 to TRBJ2-1; D assignment may be TRBD1 or TRBD2 (5 bases each). CDR3 length: 15 residues. The V end lost 0 bases, the J end lost 0 bases, and 7 bases lay between the germline ends. Germline CDR1 and CDR2: SGHRS and YFSETQ. CDR3 sequence (DNA): TGCGCCAGCAGCTTGGGGGGGAGCTCCTACAATGAGCAGTTCTTC. It translates to CASSLGGSSYNEQFF. The complete variable domain, with remaining parts taken from reference TRBV5-1 and TRBJ2-1, reads KAGVTQTPRYLIKTRGQQVTLSCSPISGHRSVSWYQQTPGQGLQFLFEYFSETQRNKGNFPGRFSGRQFSNSRSEMNVSTLELGDSALYLCASSLGGSSYNEQFFGPGTRLTVL.

About this clone itself: At one end, the junction sequence differs from germline, possibly due to a read error. The gene calls are TRBV6-5 and TRBJ2-7; D unclear. The CDR3 spans 11 residues. Germline V CDR1 and CDR2: MNHEY, SVGAGI. This CDR3 reads CASGLNYEQCF. CDR3 DNA sequence: TGTGCCAGCGGATTAAACTACGAGCAGTGCTTC.

The chain carries TRBV18 and TRBJ1-5; D uncertain. CDR1 KGHSH and CDR2 LQKENI come from the germline V gene. The CDR3 totals 13 residues. Trimming shortened V by 3 bases and J by 0 bases, and 3 bases separated the two germline ends. The DNA of the CDR3 is TGTGCCAGCTCACCTTATAGCAATCAGCCCCAGCATTTT. Translated, it gives CASSPYSNQPQHF. The full variable domain, with the rest looked up from reference TRBV18 and TRBJ1-5, is NAGVMQNPRHLVRRRGQEARLRCSPMKGHSHVYWYRQLPEEGLKFMVYLQKENIIDESGMPKERFSAEFPKEGPSILRIQQVVRGDSAAYFCASSPYSNQPQHFGDGTRLSIL.

The CDR3 reads CASSRLRTGELFF. In DNA, the CDR3 is TGTGCCAGCAGTCGACTGCGCACCGGGGAGCTGTTTTTT. The chain joins TRBV7-8 to TRBJ2-2; D ambiguous. Germline loops: CDR1 SGHVS, CDR2 FQNEAQ. The length of the CDR3 is 13 residues. V gave up 6 bases and J gave up 4 bases, with 9 bases separating them.

V and J are TRBV9 and TRBJ2-5; 9 bases line up with TRBD2. After removal of 0 bases from V and 4 bases from J, the junction contained 10 bases not matched to a gene. The CDR3 is 17 amino acids. The germline V gene encodes CDR1 SGDLS and CDR2 YYNGEE. The CDR3 DNA follows: TGTGCCAGCAGCGTAGGCGCAGGCGGGGGGGCCTTAGAGACCCAGTACTTC. It is translated as CASSVGAGGGALETQYF.

As regards this clone: A junction end diverges from the germline sequence, so it may reflect a read error. V gene TRBV6-6 combines with J gene TRBJ1-1; the match to TRBD1 covers 9 bases. The CDR3 loop spans 16 amino acids. CDR1 and CDR2 from the germline V gene are MNHNY and SVGAGI (reference sequence). This CDR3 is CASSYRTGAVDTEAFF. In nucleotides, the CDR3 is TGTGCCAGCAGTTACAGGACAGGGGCCGTGGACACCGAAGCTTTCTTT.

The chain links TRBV27 to TRBJ2-5; TRBD2 aligns across 8 bases. Looked up from germline, CDR1 is MNHEY and CDR2 is SMNVEV (reference sequence). CDR3 length: 14 amino acids. Losses at the gene ends were 6 bases for V and 5 bases for J; bases not matched to a gene: 8. CDR3 DNA: TGTGCCAGCAGGCCGGGACTAGTGTTGGAGACCCAGTACTTC. Residues: CASRPGLVLETQYF.

The CDR3 spells CASSASVTGGYTF. The CDR3 DNA sequence: TGCGCCAGCAGCGCGAGTGTGACAGGGGGCTACACCTTC. The chain employs TRBV5-1 and TRBJ1-2, with TRBD1 matching 7 bases. The germline CDR1 and CDR2 sequences are SGHRS and YFSETQ. The CDR3 runs 13 residues. J gave up 8 bases and V 4 bases, and 8 bases lay outside the gene matches.

J is TRBJ1-1 and V is TRBV15; 12 bases match TRBD1. CDR1 and CDR2 (germline): LNHNV, YYDKDF (reference sequence). V lost 1 base, J lost 9 bases, and 6 bases stayed unmatched. This CDR3 region has 15 residues. Here the CDR3 DNA reads TGTGCCACCAGCAGAGGGGGGACAGGGGGCGTGAAAGCTTTCTTT. It is translated as CATSRGGTGGVKAFF.

The chain combines TRBV6-5 with TRBJ1-2; possible D gene TRBD1, 5 bases. V was pared by 6 bases and J by 1 base, with 9 bases between. Germline V gene sequence: CDR1 MNHEY, CDR2 SVGAGI. CDR3 length equals 13 residues. As DNA, the CDR3 is TGTGCCAGCAGGAACAGGATTAACTATGGCTACACCTTC. Its translation: CASRNRINYGYTF.

This clone was seen just once. V gene TRBV7-9 combines with J gene TRBJ1-3; D is unclear. Germline loops: CDR1 SEHNR, CDR2 FQNEAQ (reference sequence). This CDR3 is 15 amino acids long. V was cut by 2 bases and J by 0 bases, with 8 bases left in between. The CDR3, as DNA: TGTGCCAGCAGCTTAAAGGACCCCTCTGGAAACACCATATATTTT. Amino acid sequence: CASSLKDPSGNTIYF.